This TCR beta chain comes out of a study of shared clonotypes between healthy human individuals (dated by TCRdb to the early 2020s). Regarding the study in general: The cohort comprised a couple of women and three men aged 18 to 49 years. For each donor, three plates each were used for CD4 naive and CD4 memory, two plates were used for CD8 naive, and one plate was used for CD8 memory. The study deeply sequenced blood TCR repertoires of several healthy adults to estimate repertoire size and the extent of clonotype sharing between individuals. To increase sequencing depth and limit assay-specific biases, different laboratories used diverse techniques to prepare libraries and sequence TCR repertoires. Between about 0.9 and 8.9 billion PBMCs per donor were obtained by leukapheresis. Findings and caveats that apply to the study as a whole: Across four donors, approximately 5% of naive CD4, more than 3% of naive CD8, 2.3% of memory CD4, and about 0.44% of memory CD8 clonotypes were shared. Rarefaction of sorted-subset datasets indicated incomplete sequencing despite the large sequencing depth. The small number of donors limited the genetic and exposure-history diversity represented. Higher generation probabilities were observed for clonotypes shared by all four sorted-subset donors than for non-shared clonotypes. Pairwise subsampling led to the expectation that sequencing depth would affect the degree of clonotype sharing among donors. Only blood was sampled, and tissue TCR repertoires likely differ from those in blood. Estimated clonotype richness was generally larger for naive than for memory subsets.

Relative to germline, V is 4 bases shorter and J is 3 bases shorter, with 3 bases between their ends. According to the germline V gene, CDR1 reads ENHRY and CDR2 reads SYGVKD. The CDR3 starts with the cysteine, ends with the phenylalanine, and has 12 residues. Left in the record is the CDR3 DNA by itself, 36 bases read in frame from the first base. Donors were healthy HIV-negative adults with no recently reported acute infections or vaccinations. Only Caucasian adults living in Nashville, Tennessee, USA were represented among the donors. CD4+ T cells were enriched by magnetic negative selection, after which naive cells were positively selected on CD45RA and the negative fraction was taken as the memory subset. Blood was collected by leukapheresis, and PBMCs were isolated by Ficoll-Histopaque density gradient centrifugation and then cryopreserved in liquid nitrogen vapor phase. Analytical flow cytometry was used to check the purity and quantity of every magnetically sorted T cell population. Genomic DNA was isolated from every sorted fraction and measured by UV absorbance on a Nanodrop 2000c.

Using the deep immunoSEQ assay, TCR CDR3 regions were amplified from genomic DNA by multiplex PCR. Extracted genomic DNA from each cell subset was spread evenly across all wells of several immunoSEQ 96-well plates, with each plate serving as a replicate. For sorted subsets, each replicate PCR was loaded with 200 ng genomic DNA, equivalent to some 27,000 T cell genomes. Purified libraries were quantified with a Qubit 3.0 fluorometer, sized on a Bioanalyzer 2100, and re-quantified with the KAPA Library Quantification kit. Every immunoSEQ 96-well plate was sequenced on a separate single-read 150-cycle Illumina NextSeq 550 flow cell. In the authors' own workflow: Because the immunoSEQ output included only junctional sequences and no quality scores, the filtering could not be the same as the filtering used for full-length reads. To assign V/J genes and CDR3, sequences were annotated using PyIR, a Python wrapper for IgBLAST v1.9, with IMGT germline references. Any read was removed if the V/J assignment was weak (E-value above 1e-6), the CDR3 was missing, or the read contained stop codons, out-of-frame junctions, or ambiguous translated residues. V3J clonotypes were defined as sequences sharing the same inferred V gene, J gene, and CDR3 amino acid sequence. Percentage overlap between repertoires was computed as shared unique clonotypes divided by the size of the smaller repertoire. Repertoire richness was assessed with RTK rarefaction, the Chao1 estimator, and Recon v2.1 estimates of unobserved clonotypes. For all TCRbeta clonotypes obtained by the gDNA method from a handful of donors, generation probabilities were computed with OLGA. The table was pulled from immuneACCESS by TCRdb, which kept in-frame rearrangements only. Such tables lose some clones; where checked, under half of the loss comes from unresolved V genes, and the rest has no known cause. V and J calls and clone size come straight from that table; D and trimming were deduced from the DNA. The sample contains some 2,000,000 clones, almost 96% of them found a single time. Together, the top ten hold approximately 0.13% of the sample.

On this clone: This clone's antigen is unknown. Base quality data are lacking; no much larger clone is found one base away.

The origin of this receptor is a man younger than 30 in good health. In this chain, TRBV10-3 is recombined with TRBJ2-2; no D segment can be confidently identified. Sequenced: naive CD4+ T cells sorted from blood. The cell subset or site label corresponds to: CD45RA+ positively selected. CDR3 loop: CAISADTGELFF. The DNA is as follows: TGTGCCATCAGTGCCGACACCGGGGAGCTGTTTTTT.